A single T cell receptor (beta chain) is shown here with its context. Treatment specified: oral pan-JAK inhibitor, 5-10 mg twice daily. The data are from a study of CD8+ T cells in alopecia areata. This CDR3 spans 14 amino acids. Trimming stripped 1 base from V and 6 bases from J, with 10 bases between. Germline CDR1 and CDR2: SEHNR and FQNEAQ (reference sequence). RNA extraction was followed by reverse transcription into cDNA, which acted as the sequencing template. The table came from immunoSEQ multiplex PCR; TCRdb's copy has only in-frame clones and leaves some out. Of more than 200,000 clones in the sample, around three fifths were seen once.

This material consisted of CD4+ T cells sorted from blood, taken at week 4, from a patient treated with tofacitinib. This receptor was identified in a human donor with alopecia areata. This chain joins TRBV7-9 and TRBJ2-1, with D possibly TRBD2 on 5 matching bases. The CDR3 reads CASSLGTLPNEQFF. The CDR3 bases are TGTGCCAGCAGCTTAGGGACTCTTCCCAATGAGCAGTTCTTC.